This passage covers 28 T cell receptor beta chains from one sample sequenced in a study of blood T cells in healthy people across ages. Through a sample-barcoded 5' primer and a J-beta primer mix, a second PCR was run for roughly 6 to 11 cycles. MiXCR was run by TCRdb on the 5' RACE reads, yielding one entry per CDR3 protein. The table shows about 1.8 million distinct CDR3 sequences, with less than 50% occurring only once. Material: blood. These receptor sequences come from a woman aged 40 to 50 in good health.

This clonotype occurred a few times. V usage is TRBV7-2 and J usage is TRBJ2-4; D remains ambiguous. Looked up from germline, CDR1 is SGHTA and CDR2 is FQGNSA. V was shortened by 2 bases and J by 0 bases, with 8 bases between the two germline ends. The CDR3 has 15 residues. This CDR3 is CASSLLMSAKNIQYF. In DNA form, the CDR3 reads TGTGCCAGCAGCTTATTAATGTCAGCCAAAAACATTCAGTACTTC.

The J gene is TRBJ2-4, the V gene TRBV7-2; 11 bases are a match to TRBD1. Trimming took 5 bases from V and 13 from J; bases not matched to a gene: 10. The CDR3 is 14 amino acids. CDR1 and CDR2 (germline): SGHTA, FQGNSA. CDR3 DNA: TGTGCCAGCAGCCAGGACAGGGGGCGAATAGAGCAGTACTTC. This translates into CASSQDRGRIEQYF.

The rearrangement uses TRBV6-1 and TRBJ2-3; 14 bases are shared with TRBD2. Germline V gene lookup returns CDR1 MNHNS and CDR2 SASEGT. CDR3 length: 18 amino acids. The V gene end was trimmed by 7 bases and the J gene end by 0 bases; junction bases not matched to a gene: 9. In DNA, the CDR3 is TGTGCCAGCAAAAGGGGGACTAGCGGGGGTGGTAGCACAGATACGCAGTATTTT. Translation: CASKRGTSGGGSTDTQYF.

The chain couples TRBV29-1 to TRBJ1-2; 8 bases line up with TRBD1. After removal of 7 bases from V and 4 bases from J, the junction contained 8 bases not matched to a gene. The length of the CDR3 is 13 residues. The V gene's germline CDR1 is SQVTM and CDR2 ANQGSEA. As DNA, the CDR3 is TGCAGCGCTAAAACAGGGGGGAGCTATGGCTACACCTTC. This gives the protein CSAKTGGSYGYTF.

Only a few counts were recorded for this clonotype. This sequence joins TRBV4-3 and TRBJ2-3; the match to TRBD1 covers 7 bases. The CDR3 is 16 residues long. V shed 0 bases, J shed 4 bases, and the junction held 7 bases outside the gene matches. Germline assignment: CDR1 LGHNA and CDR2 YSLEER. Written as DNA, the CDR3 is TGCGCCAGCAGCCAAGATGGACAGGCGCTATCAGATACGCAGTATTTT. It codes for CASSQDGQALSDTQYF.

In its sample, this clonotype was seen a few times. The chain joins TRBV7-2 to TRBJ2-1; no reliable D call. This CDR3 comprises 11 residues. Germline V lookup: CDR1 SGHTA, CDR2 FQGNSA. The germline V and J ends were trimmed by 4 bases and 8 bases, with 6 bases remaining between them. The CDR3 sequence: CASSSVYEQFF. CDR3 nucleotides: TGTGCCAGCAGCTCAGTATATGAGCAGTTCTTC.

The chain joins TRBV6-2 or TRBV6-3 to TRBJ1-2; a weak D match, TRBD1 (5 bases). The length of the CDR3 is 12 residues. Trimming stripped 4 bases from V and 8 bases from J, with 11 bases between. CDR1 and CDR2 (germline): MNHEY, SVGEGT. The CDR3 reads CASSSQGPGYTF. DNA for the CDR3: TGTGCCAGCAGTTCCCAGGGACCGGGCTACACCTTC.

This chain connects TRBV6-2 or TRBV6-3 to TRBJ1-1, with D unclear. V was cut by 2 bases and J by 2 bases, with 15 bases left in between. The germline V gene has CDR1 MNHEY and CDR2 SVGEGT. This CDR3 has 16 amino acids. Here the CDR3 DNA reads TGTGCCAGCAGTTACCAAACGGGATTCTTCAACACTGAAGCTTTCTTT. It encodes CASSYQTGFFNTEAFF.

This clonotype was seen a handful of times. The CDR3 loop is CASSEAYSNQPQHF. Here the CDR3 DNA reads TGTGCCAGCTCAGAGGCGTATAGCAATCAGCCCCAGCATTTT. The rearrangement links TRBV27 to TRBJ1-5; D call uncertain. The CDR3 is made up of 14 amino acids. Trimming removed 8 bases from V and 0 bases from J, with 11 bases in between. The V gene's germline CDR1 is MNHEY and CDR2 SMNVEV (reference sequence).

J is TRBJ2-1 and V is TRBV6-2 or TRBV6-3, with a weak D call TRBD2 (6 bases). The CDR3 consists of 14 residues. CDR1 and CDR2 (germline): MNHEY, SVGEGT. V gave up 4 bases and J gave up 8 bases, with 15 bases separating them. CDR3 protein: CASSLWGDRDEQFF. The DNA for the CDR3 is TGTGCCAGCAGTTTGTGGGGGGACCGCGATGAGCAGTTCTTC.

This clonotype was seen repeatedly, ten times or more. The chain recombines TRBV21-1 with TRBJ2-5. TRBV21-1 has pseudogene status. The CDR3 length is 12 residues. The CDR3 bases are TGTGCCAGCAGCAAAGGGTTGAAGACCCAGTACTTC. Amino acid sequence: CASSKGLKTQYF.

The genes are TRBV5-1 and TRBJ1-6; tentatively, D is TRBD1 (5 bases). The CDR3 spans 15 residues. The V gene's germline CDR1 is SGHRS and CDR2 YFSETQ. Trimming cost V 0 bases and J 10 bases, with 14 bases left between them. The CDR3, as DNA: TGCGCCAGCAGCTTGGCGGGGGACGTCGGATCACCCCTCCACTTT. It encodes CASSLAGDVGSPLHF.

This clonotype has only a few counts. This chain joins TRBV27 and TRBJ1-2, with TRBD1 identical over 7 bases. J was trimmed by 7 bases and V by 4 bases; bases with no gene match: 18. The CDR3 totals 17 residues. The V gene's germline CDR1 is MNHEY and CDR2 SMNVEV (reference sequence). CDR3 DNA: TGTGCCAGCAGTTCTGACAGGGAGGGAATTGGGTTGGGTGGCTACACCTTC. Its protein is CASSSDREGIGLGGYTF.

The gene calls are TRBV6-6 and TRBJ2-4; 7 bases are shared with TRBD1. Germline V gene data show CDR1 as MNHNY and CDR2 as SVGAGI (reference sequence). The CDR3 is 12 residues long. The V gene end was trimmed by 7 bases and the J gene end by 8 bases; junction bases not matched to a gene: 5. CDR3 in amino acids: CASTGTVHIQYF. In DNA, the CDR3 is TGTGCCAGCACCGGGACAGTCCACATTCAGTACTTC.

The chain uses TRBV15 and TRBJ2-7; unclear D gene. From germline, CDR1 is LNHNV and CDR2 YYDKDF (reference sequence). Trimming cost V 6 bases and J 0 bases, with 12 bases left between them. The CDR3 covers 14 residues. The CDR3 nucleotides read TGTGCCACCAGGTTCGACCAGAGCTCCTACGAGCAGTACTTC. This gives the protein CATRFDQSSYEQYF.

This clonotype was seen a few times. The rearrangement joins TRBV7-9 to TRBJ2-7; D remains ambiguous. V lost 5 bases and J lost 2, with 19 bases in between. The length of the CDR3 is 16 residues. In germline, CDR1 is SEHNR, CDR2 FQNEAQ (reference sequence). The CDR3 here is CASSDSRRTVAYEQYF. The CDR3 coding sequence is TGTGCCAGCAGCGACTCGCGTAGGACGGTCGCCTACGAGCAGTACTTC.

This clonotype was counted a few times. The CDR3 spells CASSQVTGVSETQYF. In nucleotides, the CDR3 is TGTGCCAGCAGCCAAGTCACAGGGGTTTCGGAGACCCAGTACTTC. J is TRBJ2-5 and V is TRBV3-1, with TRBD1 identical over 7 bases. The CDR3 spans 15 residues. The J segment lost 5 bases and the V segment lost 1 base, leaving 7 bases of the junction unmatched. CDR1 and CDR2 (germline): LGHDT, YNNKEL (reference sequence).

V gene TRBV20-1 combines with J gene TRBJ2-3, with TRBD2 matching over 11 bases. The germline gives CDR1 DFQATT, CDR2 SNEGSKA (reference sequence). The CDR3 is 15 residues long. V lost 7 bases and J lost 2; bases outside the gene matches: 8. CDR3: CSGTSGGFSTDTQYF. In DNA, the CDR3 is TGCAGTGGAACTAGCGGGGGCTTTTCCACAGATACGCAGTATTTT.

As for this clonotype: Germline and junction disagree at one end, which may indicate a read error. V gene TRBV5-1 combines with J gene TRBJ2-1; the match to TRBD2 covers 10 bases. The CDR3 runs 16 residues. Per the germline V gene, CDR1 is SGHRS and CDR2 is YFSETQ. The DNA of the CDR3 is TGCGCCACAACTCTTTTAGCGGGGGGCTCCTACAATGAGCTGTTCTTC. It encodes CATTLLAGGSYNELFF.

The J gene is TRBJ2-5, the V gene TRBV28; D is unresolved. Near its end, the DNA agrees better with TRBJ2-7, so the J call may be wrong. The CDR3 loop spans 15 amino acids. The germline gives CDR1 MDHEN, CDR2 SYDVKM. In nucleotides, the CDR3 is TGTGCCAGCAGTTTGGCCGGACCTGGGGATGACGAGCAGTACTTC. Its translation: CASSLAGPGDDEQYF.

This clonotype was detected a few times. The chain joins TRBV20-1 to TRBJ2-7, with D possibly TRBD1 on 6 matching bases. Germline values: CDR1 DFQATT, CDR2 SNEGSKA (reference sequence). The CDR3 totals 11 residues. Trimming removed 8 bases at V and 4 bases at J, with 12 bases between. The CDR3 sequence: CSTIQGYEQYF. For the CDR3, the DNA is TGCAGTACCATACAGGGTTACGAGCAGTACTTC.

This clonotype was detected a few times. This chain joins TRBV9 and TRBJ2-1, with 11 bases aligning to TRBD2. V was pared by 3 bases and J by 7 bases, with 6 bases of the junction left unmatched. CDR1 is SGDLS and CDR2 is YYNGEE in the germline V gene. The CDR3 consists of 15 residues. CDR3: CASSASGGPGNEQFF. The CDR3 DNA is TGTGCCAGCAGCGCTAGCGGGGGGCCTGGGAATGAGCAGTTCTTC. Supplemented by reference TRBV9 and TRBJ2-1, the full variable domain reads DSGVTQTPKHLITATGQRVTLRCSPRSGDLSVYWYQQSLDQGLQFLIQYYNGEERAKGNILERFSAQQFPDLHSELNLSSLELGDSALYFCASSASGGPGNEQFFGPGTRLTVL.

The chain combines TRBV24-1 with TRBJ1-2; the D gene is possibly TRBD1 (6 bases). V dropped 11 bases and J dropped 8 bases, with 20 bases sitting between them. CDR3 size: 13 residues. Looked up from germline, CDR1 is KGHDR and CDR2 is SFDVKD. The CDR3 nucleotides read TGTGCCATCGGCCCCGGGGGCTCGGGAGGCTACACCTTC. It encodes CAIGPGGSGGYTF.

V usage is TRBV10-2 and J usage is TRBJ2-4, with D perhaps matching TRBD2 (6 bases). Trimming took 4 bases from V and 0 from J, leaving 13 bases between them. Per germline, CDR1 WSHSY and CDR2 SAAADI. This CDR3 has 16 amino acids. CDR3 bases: TGCGCCAGCAGTGGAGTAGCGGACCTAGCCAAAAACATTCAGTACTTC. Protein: CASSGVADLAKNIQYF.

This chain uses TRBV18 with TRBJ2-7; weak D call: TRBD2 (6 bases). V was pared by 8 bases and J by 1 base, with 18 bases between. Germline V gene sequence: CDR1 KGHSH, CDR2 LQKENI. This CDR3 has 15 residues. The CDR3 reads CASPSRGAPSYEQYF. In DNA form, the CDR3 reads TGTGCCAGCCCTTCGCGGGGTGCCCCTTCCTACGAGCAGTACTTC.

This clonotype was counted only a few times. CDR3 DNA: TGTGCCAGCAGTGGGTTCCTAGCGGTTACCTACGAGCAGTACTTC. It is translated as CASSGFLAVTYEQYF. The chain combines TRBV2 with TRBJ2-7, with 7 bases matching TRBD2. Trimming at V came to 4 bases and at J to 2 bases, leaving 8 bases not matched to a gene. This CDR3 comprises 15 residues. The germline V gene encodes CDR1 SNHLY and CDR2 FYNNEI.

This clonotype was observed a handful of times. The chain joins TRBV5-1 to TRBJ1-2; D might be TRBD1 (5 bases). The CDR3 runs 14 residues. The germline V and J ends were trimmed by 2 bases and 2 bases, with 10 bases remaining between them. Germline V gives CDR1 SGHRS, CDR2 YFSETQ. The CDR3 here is CASSFTGTNYGYTF. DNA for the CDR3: TGCGCCAGCAGCTTTACCGGGACGAACTATGGCTACACCTTC.

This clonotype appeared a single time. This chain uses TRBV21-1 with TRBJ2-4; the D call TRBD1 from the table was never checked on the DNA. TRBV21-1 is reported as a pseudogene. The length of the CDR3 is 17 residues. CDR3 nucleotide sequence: TGTGCCAGCAGCAAATCTTTGGACAGGGAGGTCAAAAACATTCAGTACTTC. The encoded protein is CASSKSLDREVKNIQYF.